These T cell receptor beta chains were read from a single sample in a study of blood T cells in healthy people across ages. TCRdb analysed the 5' RACE reads with MiXCR anew, one entry per CDR3 protein. In the table there are 1.5 million to 1.9 million distinct CDR3 sequences, 40% to 45% of which are singletons. The sequenced sample was blood. All receptors derive from a woman between 18 and 29 years old in good health. The CDR3 runs from the conserved cysteine through the conserved F or W. A D gene is named only where the DNA matches it firmly. Size values are once, few and many counts, or a class for expanded clones, and some rows have none.

d_gene,v_gene,j_gene,abundance,CDR3aa,CDR3nt
NA,TRBV4-3,TRBJ2-3,NA,CASSQQGLSTDTQYF,TGCGCCAGCAGCCAGCAGGGGCTTAGCACAGATACGCAGTATTTT
TRBD2,TRBV29-1,TRBJ2-3,NA,CSVEGRAKDTQYF,TGCAGCGTGGAGGGGAGGGCCAAAGATACGCAGTATTTT
TRBD1,TRBV29-1,TRBJ2-4,NA,CSVETGTDVKNIQYF,TGCAGCGTCGAGACCGGGACAGACGTAAAAAACATTCAGTACTTC
TRBD2,TRBV20-1,TRBJ2-1,NA,CSASGTSGSHEQFF,TGCAGTGCTAGCGGGACTAGCGGGAGTCATGAGCAGTTCTTC
NA,TRBV24-1,TRBJ2-3,NA,CATSAERYTDTQYF,TGTGCCACCAGTGCCGAGCGATATACAGATACGCAGTATTTT
TRBD2,TRBV13,TRBJ2-1,few,CASSRRGSRNEQFF,TGTGCCAGCAGCCGCCGCGGGAGTCGGAATGAGCAGTTCTTC
TRBD2,TRBV4-3,TRBJ2-5,NA,CASSQAEGTSGYNEQYF,TGCGCCAGCAGCCAAGCGGAGGGGACTAGCGGCTACAATGAGCAGTACTTC
NA,TRBV6-5,TRBJ2-7,few,CASRSPGERMQYF,TGTGCCAGCAGGTCCCCGGGAGAAAGAATGCAGTACTTC
NA,TRBV3-1,TRBJ2-4,once,CASSQAGLRPTKNIQYF,TGTGCCAGCAGCCAAGCGGGGCTGCGCCCGACCAAAAACATTCAGTACTTC
TRBD2,TRBV6-2/TRBV6-3,TRBJ2-3,NA,CASSSRGLAASTDTQYF,TGTGCCAGCAGTTCGAGGGGACTAGCGGCTAGCACAGATACGCAGTATTTT
NA,TRBV2,TRBJ2-7,NA,CASSALRGIPYNEQYF,TGTGCCAGCAGTGCCCTAAGGGGTATCCCCTACAATGAGCAGTACTTC
NA,TRBV28,TRBJ2-7,few,CASRPSLGYEQYF,TGTGCCAGCAGACCTTCATTAGGTTACGAGCAGTACTTC
NA,TRBV5-1,TRBJ2-1,many,CASSVTGTGYNEQFF,TGCGCCAGCAGCGTAACCGGGACTGGATACAATGAGCAGTTCTTC
NA,TRBV27,TRBJ2-1,NA,CASSLRGAYEQFF,TGTGCCAGCAGTCTCCGCGGGGCCTACGAGCAGTTCTTC
TRBD2,TRBV20-1,TRBJ2-3,few,CSARGGTSGSITGTQYF,TGCAGTGCTAGAGGGGGGACTAGCGGGAGTATAACGGGTACGCAGTATTTT
TRBD2,TRBV7-9,TRBJ2-2,NA,CASSIGLAGLTGELFF,TGTGCCAGCAGCATCGGACTAGCGGGGCTCACCGGGGAGCTGTTTTTT
TRBD1,TRBV4-1,TRBJ2-3,NA,CASSQGGQGAADTQYF,TGCGCCAGCAGCCAAGGAGGACAGGGGGCGGCAGATACGCAGTATTTT
TRBD1,TRBV12-3/TRBV12-4,TRBJ1-2,NA,CASSRRQGASSGYTF,TGTGCCAGCAGTAGGAGACAGGGGGCTTCCTCTGGCTACACCTTC
NA,TRBV20-1,TRBJ1-6,NA,CSAVGGSYNSPLHF,TGCAGTGCTGTAGGGGGCTCCTATAATTCACCCCTCCACTTT
NA,TRBV4-1,TRBJ1-5,few,CASSQVGQGGQPQHF,TGCGCCAGCAGCCAAGTTGGTCAGGGCGGTCAGCCCCAGCATTTT
TRBD1,TRBV29-1,TRBJ1-1,few,CSADAKGKDRVRGTEAFF,TGCAGCGCTGACGCAAAGGGCAAGGACAGGGTTAGGGGCACTGAAGCTTTCTTT
NA,TRBV25-1,TRBJ2-5,NA,CASSARQKGAQYF,TGTGCCAGCAGTGCCCGACAGAAAGGGGCCCAGTACTTC
NA,TRBV6-1,TRBJ2-3,NA,CASRGRGSTDTQYF,TGTGCCAGCAGGGGGAGAGGGAGCACAGATACGCAGTATTTT
TRBD1,TRBV9,TRBJ1-1,few,CASSVWDRPLLEAFF,TGTGCCAGCAGCGTATGGGACAGGCCTCTTCTTGAAGCTTTCTTT
NA,TRBV7-2,TRBJ1-4,NA,CASSLAPTVTNEKLFF,TGTGCCAGCAGCTTAGCCCCGACAGTCACTAATGAAAAACTGTTTTTT
TRBD2,TRBV12-3/TRBV12-4,TRBJ2-3,NA,CASSPGLLAGGSTDTQYF,TGTGCCAGCAGCCCCGGGCTGCTAGCGGGCGGGAGCACAGATACGCAGTATTTT
NA,TRBV6-2/TRBV6-3,TRBJ2-7,NA,CASSYRGSQAYEQYF,TGTGCCAGCAGTTACAGGGGGTCCCAGGCTTACGAGCAGTACTTC
NA,TRBV6-4,TRBJ1-1,NA,CASSDAGQKQMNTEAFF,TGTGCCAGCAGTGACGCAGGACAGAAACAAATGAACACTGAAGCTTTCTTT
NA,TRBV21-1,TRBJ2-7,many,CASSKTGGPSYEQYF,TGTGCCAGCAGCAAAACGGGAGGGCCGTCCTACGAGCAGTACTTC
TRBD1,TRBV7-9,TRBJ1-6,NA,CASSPPDRGNSPLHF,TGTGCCAGCAGCCCTCCGGACAGGGGTAATTCACCCCTCCACTTT
NA,TRBV29-1,TRBJ2-5,NA,CSVRDQPGETQYF,TGCAGCGTTCGGGACCAGCCGGGAGAGACCCAGTACTTC
TRBD2,TRBV12-3/TRBV12-4,TRBJ2-3,NA,CASSSRTSGPSTDTQYF,TGTGCCAGCAGTTCCCGGACTAGCGGGCCCAGCACAGATACGCAGTATTTT
NA,TRBV7-2,TRBJ2-5,few,CASSLRLLASQYF,TGTGCCAGCAGCTTAAGACTCCTGGCGAGCCAGTACTTC
TRBD1,TRBV6-2/TRBV6-3,TRBJ2-2,NA,CASSYGDRGLTGELFF,TGTGCCAGCAGTTACGGGGACAGGGGACTCACCGGGGAGCTGTTTTTT
TRBD2,TRBV12-3/TRBV12-4,TRBJ2-7,few,CASSSVERGSYEQYF,TGTGCCAGCAGTTCCGTAGAGCGGGGTTCCTACGAGCAGTACTTC
NA,TRBV2,TRBJ1-2,NA,CASSEPLYSNYGYTF,TGTGCCAGCAGTGAACCCCTGTACTCTAACTATGGCTACACCTTC
NA,TRBV20-1,TRBJ1-1,NA,CSAANTQVTEAFF,TGCAGTGCTGCCAACACTCAGGTCACTGAAGCTTTCTTT
TRBD2,TRBV20-1,TRBJ2-1,NA,CSAPGGRLSYNERFF,TGCAGTGCCCCCGGGGGGAGGTTGTCCTACAATGAGCGGTTCTTC
NA,TRBV10-3,TRBJ2-1,few,CAISERTYNEQFF,TGTGCCATCAGTGAGCGGACATACAATGAGCAGTTCTTC
NA,TRBV27,TRBJ2-5,NA,CASSLVGPRGIETQYF,TGTGCCAGCAGTTTGGTGGGGCCCCGGGGCATCGAGACCCAGTACTTC
NA,TRBV29-1,TRBJ2-5,once,CTVRGQAQETQYF,TGCACGGTGCGGGGGCAGGCGCAAGAGACCCAGTACTTC
NA,TRBV7-3,TRBJ1-2,NA,CASSLSPQGYGYTF,TGTGCCAGCAGCTTAAGCCCACAGGGCTATGGCTACACCTTC
NA,TRBV20-1,TRBJ2-7,few,CSAPDRHEQYF,TGCAGTGCCCCCGACAGGCACGAGCAGTACTTC
TRBD1,TRBV20-1,TRBJ2-4,few,CSARTGDAKNIQYF,TGCAGTGCTAGGACAGGGGACGCCAAAAACATTCAGTACTTC